This T cell receptor beta chain was retrieved from a study of breast tumors, draining lymph nodes, adjacent tissues. Germline CDR1 reads MNHEY; CDR2 reads SVGEGT. The V gene lost 1 base and the J gene lost 2 bases, with 1 base spanning the gap. This CDR3 has 12 residues. In this sample, this clonotype turned up many times. TCRdb reanalysed the multiplex PCR reads using MiXCR and keeps one entry per CDR3 protein. The sample includes tens of thousands of distinct CDR3 sequences, roughly 29% of them seen just once. Samples came from axillary lymph nodes draining the breast cancer. This sequence originates from a female donor with breast cancer. Some clones in this sample may be carry-over from other donors' samples. Sequencing was carried out using axillary lymph node tissue. The chain employs TRBV6-2 or TRBV6-3 and TRBJ2-3, with D uncertain. The CDR3 DNA is TGTGCCAGCAGTTACTTCACAGATACGCAGTATTTT. Amino acid sequence: CASSYFTDTQYF.